The TCR beta chain described here comes from a study of breast tumors, draining lymph nodes, adjacent tissues. With regard to this clonotype: At one end the junction does not follow the germline gene, possibly because of a read error.

TCRdb re-analysed the multiplex PCR reads in MiXCR, keeping a single row per CDR3 protein. The sample shows roughly 120,000 distinct CDR3 sequences, around 20% of them seen only once. The germline V gene has CDR1 SGHNT and CDR2 YYREEE (reference sequence). This CDR3 spans 13 amino acids. The lymph nodes were axillary draining lymph nodes from breast cancer patients. This sequence was found in a female donor with breast cancer. Some clones in this sample may be carry-over from other donors' samples. The sequenced material came from axillary lymph node tissue. The chain has TRBV5-4 and TRBJ2-7, with a tentative D call TRBD2 (5 bases). CDR3 in amino acids: CAGSLGSVSEQYF. The CDR3 bases are TGTGCCGGCAGCTTGGGTAGCGTGTCCGAGCAGTACTTC.